These 18 T cell receptor beta chains came from one sample sequenced in a study of CD8 T cells in Susac syndrome. Random hexamers served to reverse transcribe about 0.5 to 1 ug RNA. A single record per CDR3 protein comes from TCRdb applying MiXCR to the immunoSEQ multiplex PCR reads. The sample comprises 170,000 or so distinct CDR3 sequences, 85% to 95% of which are singletons, and 0.15% to 0.2% rests with the top ten. Sample: CD8+ T cells from PBMCs. The receptors originated from a human donor with multiple sclerosis.

The chain joins TRBV13 to TRBJ1-1; D gene ambiguous. The V end was cut by 2 bases, the J end by 3 bases, with 7 bases between. CDR1 and CDR2 (germline): PRHDT, FYEKMQ (reference sequence). CDR3 length: 13 residues. CDR3: CASSLMGYTEAFF. As DNA, the CDR3 is TGTGCCAGCAGCTTAATGGGTTACACTGAAGCTTTCTTT.

The genes are TRBV27 and TRBJ1-2; TRBD1 aligns across 8 bases. The germline CDR1 and CDR2 sequences are MNHEY and SMNVEV (reference sequence). Trimming at V came to 3 bases and at J to 7 bases, leaving 7 bases not matched to a gene. The CDR3 is made up of 14 amino acids. Here the CDR3 reads CASSLVQGDFGYTF. The DNA of the CDR3 is TGTGCCAGCAGTTTGGTACAGGGGGATTTTGGCTACACCTTC.

The J gene is TRBJ2-7, the V gene TRBV2; perhaps TRBD2 as D (6 bases). In germline, CDR1 is SNHLY, CDR2 FYNNEI. The CDR3 has 15 residues. Trimming pared 8 bases from V and 0 bases from J, leaving 17 bases between. CDR3 protein: CASCPLGSGSYEQYF. As DNA, the CDR3 is TGTGCCAGCTGCCCGTTGGGTAGCGGCTCCTACGAGCAGTACTTC.

This chain uses TRBV24-1 with TRBJ2-5; D is uncertain. Germline lookup yields CDR1 KGHDR and CDR2 SFDVKD. V was clipped by 3 bases and J by 5 bases, with 9 bases between them. The CDR3 is 13 amino acids. The CDR3 DNA follows: TGTGCCACCAGTGATAACCGTAGGGAGACCCAGTACTTC. Protein sequence: CATSDNRRETQYF.

J is TRBJ2-7 and V is TRBV6-5, with 11 bases lining up with TRBD1. The CDR3 runs 16 residues. V lost 4 bases and J lost 5; bases outside the gene matches: 10. The germline CDR1 and CDR2 sequences are MNHEY and SVGAGI. The CDR3 nucleotides read TGTGCCAGCAGTTGGGACAGGGGGATCGTCTACGACGAGCAGTACTTC. The encoded protein is CASSWDRGIVYDEQYF.

DNA of the CDR3: TGTGCCAGCAGCCCCTGGGACAGCCTTAGGTCACCCCTCCACTTT. It codes for CASSPWDSLRSPLHF. The chain uses TRBV7-9 and TRBJ1-6; TRBD1 aligns across 7 bases. This CDR3 spans 15 amino acids. The V gene's germline CDR1 is SEHNR and CDR2 FQNEAQ (reference sequence). J lost 10 bases, V lost 5 bases, and 11 bases had no gene match.

This clonotype was seen a single time. The V and J genes are TRBV5-1 and TRBJ2-3; TRBD2 is a possible D gene (6 bases). The V end was cut by 4 bases, the J end by 2 bases, with 17 bases between. The CDR3 runs to 16 residues. Germline V CDR1 and CDR2: SGHRS, YFSETQ. For the CDR3, the DNA is TGCGCCAGCAGCGGTGAGGTAGTAGCGGTCACAGATACGCAGTATTTT. Translated: CASSGEVVAVTDTQYF. Supplemented by reference TRBV5-1 and TRBJ2-3, the full variable domain reads KAGVTQTPRYLIKTRGQQVTLSCSPISGHRSVSWYQQTPGQGLQFLFEYFSETQRNKGNFPGRFSGRQFSNSRSEMNVSTLELGDSALYLCASSGEVVAVTDTQYFGPGTRLTVL.

The chain employs TRBV20-1 and TRBJ2-1; D gene uncertain. The V end lost 3 bases, the J end lost 0 bases, and 18 bases lay between the germline ends. CDR3 length: 17 amino acids. Germline values: CDR1 DFQATT, CDR2 SNEGSKA (reference sequence). The CDR3 protein is CSARRDLNPTSYNEQFF. The CDR3 DNA follows: TGCAGTGCTAGGCGCGACCTGAATCCTACCTCCTACAATGAGCAGTTCTTC.

Here the CDR3 DNA reads TGTGCCACCACACAACTAGCGGTACCCCAAGAGACCCAGTACTTC. It encodes CATTQLAVPQETQYF. The chain links TRBV6-6 to TRBJ2-5; 8 bases agree with TRBD2. In germline, CDR1 is MNHNY, CDR2 SVGAGI (reference sequence). The CDR3 has 15 residues. The J segment lost 1 base and the V segment lost 10 bases, leaving 11 bases of the junction unmatched.

The J gene is TRBJ2-5, the V gene TRBV6-1; D may be TRBD2 (6 bases). Germline V gene data show CDR1 as MNHNS and CDR2 as SASEGT. CDR3 size: 16 residues. V lost 8 bases, J lost 3 bases, and 22 bases lay in between. As DNA, the CDR3 is TGTGCCAGCTGTCCCTACCGGTGGCGGGAAGAAGAGACCCAGTACTTC. Its protein is CASCPYRWREEETQYF.

The rearrangement joins TRBV5-6 to TRBJ2-1; weak D call: TRBD1 (6 bases). CDR1 and CDR2 (germline): SGHDT, YYEEEE. V lost 2 bases, J lost 3 bases, and 12 bases lay in between. The CDR3 loop spans 15 amino acids. DNA of the CDR3: TGTGCCAGCAGCTTATGGACAGTGATCTACAATGAGCAGTTCTTC. The encoded protein is CASSLWTVIYNEQFF.

The chain is built from TRBV20-1 and TRBJ2-7; TRBD2 might be the D (5 bases). The CDR3 loop spans 14 amino acids. Germline V gives CDR1 DFQATT, CDR2 SNEGSKA (reference sequence). The V end lost 4 bases, the J end lost 3 bases, and 16 bases lay between the germline ends. The CDR3 loop reads CSANPSGEFYEQYF. DNA for the CDR3: TGCAGTGCTAACCCGAGCGGAGAATTCTACGAGCAGTACTTC.

The chain links TRBV19 to TRBJ2-7, with D unresolved. The CDR3 consists of 13 residues. V gave up 1 base and J gave up 5 bases, with 9 bases separating them. Per germline, CDR1 LNHDA and CDR2 SQIVND (reference sequence). CDR3 amino acids: CASSIGAGDEQYF. The CDR3 DNA reads as TGTGCCAGTAGTATAGGCGCTGGGGACGAGCAGTACTTC.

The chain couples TRBV7-3 to TRBJ2-2; 9 nucleotides agree with TRBD1. This CDR3 comprises 15 residues. The V segment lost 4 bases and the J segment 5 bases; nucleotides outside the gene matches: 5. The V gene's germline CDR1 is SGHTA and CDR2 FQGTGA. In nucleotides, the CDR3 is TGTGCCAGCAGCTCGACAGGGGGGAGGACCGGGGAGCTGTTTTTT. This translates into CASSSTGGRTGELFF.

CDR3 in amino acids: CSARDRYGNEQFF. CDR3 DNA: TGCAGTGCTAGAGATCGGTACGGCAATGAGCAGTTCTTC. The V and J genes are TRBV20-1 and TRBJ2-1; D is uncertain. The CDR3 loop spans 13 amino acids. Germline V lookup: CDR1 DFQATT, CDR2 SNEGSKA (reference sequence). The V end lost 0 bases, the J end lost 6 bases, and 9 bases lay between the germline ends.

The chain is built from TRBV3-1 and TRBJ2-7, with TRBD1 as a possible D gene (5 bases). The CDR3 is 15 residues long. Trimming stripped 2 bases from V and 7 bases from J, with 18 bases between. Germline loops: CDR1 LGHDT, CDR2 YNNKEL (reference sequence). The CDR3 sequence: CASSQIPGLRGEQYF. The CDR3 nucleotides are TGTGCCAGCAGCCAAATCCCGGGCCTAAGGGGTGAGCAGTACTTC.

The V gene is TRBV29-1, the J gene TRBJ1-2; D may be TRBD1 (5 bases). CDR1 is SQVTM and CDR2 is ANQGSEA in the germline V gene. V lost 2 bases to trimming and J lost 1 base, with 11 bases between them. This CDR3 comprises 14 residues. This CDR3 reads CSVERDPINYGYTF. The CDR3 nucleotides are TGCAGCGTTGAAAGGGACCCGATTAACTATGGCTACACCTTC.

The gene calls are TRBV13 and TRBJ1-4; 8 bases match TRBD1. The trim removed 2 bases at V and 8 bases at J, leaving 7 bases unmatched. Germline values: CDR1 PRHDT, CDR2 FYEKMQ (reference sequence). The CDR3 contains 15 residues. In nucleotides, the CDR3 is TGTGCCAGCAGCTTACTCACAGGGGGTCGCGAAAAACTGTTTTTT. Translated: CASSLLTGGREKLFF.